The T cell receptor (beta chain) under discussion was sequenced for a study of neurological immune-mediated disorders. cDNA synthesis was performed by 5'RACE with 10-nucleotide random UMIs. TCRdb re-called the 5' RACE reads through MiXCR, storing one row per CDR3 protein. The sample includes approximately 70,000 distinct CDR3 sequences, around 4.2% seen only once; the top ten take 1% to 1.5%. Unsorted libraries used 2 million PBMCs kept at -80 degrees C. The length of the CDR3 is 12 residues. Trimming removed 6 bases from V and 5 bases from J, with 8 bases in between. The germline gives CDR1 WSHSY, CDR2 SAAADI. Remarks on this clonotype: Its antigen is unknown.

The study, taken as a whole, reports: CDR3 amino acid sequences found in expanded clones were never shared across subjects, suggesting private repertoires in all groups.

The gene calls are TRBV10-2 and TRBJ1-5; D gene uncertain. Sequencing input: PBMCs. The sequence was collected from a man aged 25 to 40 with multiple sclerosis. CDR3 loop: CASSDSYQPQHF. DNA of the CDR3: TGCGCCAGCAGCGATTCATATCAGCCCCAGCATTTT.